The sequence of this TCR beta chain was determined in a study of blood T cell repertoires in COVID-19. In the study's own analysis: Nucleated cell number was recorded as an estimate derived from reference gene primer amplification. TCRdb's table, derived via immunoSEQ multiplex PCR, lists solely in-frame clones and lacks some. From that table come the V and J calls and clone size; the DNA was used to work out D and trimming. This table has 50,000 to 65,000 clones, around 82% appearing once. The sample consisted of peripheral blood. The source of this sequence is a human donor in a cohort sampled during active COVID-19.

As DNA, the CDR3 is TGCGCCAGCAGCTTGGAGGGACTAGCGGGGGGGAAGGAAGAGACCCAGTACTTC. It is translated as CASSLEGLAGGKEETQYF. The rearrangement joins TRBV5-1 to TRBJ2-5, with 16 bases that match TRBD2. The CDR3 totals 18 residues. From germline, CDR1 is SGHRS and CDR2 YFSETQ. J lost 3 bases, V lost 0 bases, and 5 bases had no gene match.